These 8 T cell receptor beta chains came from one sample sequenced in a study of metastatic and nonmetastatic thyroid tumors (dated by TCRdb to the early 2020s). None of the patients had been given any treatment before thyroid surgery. Receptor libraries were prepared by PCR. The sample was run on an Illumina HiSeq 4000. TCRdb reanalyzed the raw reads on its own, using fastp at Q25 for trimming and MiXCR for clone calling, and kept in-frame beta chains. A total of around 42,000 clones appear in this sample, 12% of them only once. The leading ten clones occupy 9% to 10% of the sample. The specimen sequenced was blood. All receptors derive from a male donor with papillary thyroid cancer or a benign thyroid nodule (not recorded which). Some clones in this sample may be carry-over from other donors' samples.

The chain is built from TRBV19 and TRBJ1-5; tentative D call: TRBD1 (5 bases). The V end was cut by 7 bases, the J end by 5 bases, with 18 bases between. CDR3 length equals 15 residues. Germline V CDR1 and CDR2: LNHDA, SQIVND (reference sequence). CDR3 in DNA: TGTGCCAGTAAAGATGAGGGACTAGGATATCAGCCCCAGCATTTT. It specifies CASKDEGLGYQPQHF.

This clone was counted many times. The V gene is TRBV5-1, the J gene TRBJ2-1; maybe TRBD2 (5 bases). Germline CDR1 and CDR2: SGHRS and YFSETQ. Between the trimmed V and J ends, which lost 4 bases and 7 bases, there was a span of 18 bases. The CDR3 contains 15 residues. The CDR3 loop reads CASSLAPGSNNEQFF. As DNA, the CDR3 is TGCGCCAGCAGCCTCGCCCCGGGGTCTAATAATGAGCAGTTCTTC.

This clone was counted many times. The rearrangement uses TRBV7-9 and TRBJ2-1, with D uncertain. Germline V gene data show CDR1 as SEHNR and CDR2 as FQNEAQ (reference sequence). The germline V and J ends were trimmed by 1 base and 0 bases, with 13 bases remaining between them. The CDR3 extends over 17 amino acids. The CDR3 reads CASSLEGVVSSYNEQFF. CDR3 nucleotide sequence: TGTGCCAGCAGCTTAGAGGGTGTAGTAAGCTCCTACAATGAGCAGTTCTTC.

This clone was counted at least ten times. The V gene is TRBV4-3, the J gene TRBJ2-7, with TRBD2 matching 11 bases. This CDR3 is built from 17 residues. CDR1 is LGHNA and CDR2 is YSLEER in the germline V gene. V was pared by 1 base and J by 2 bases, with 7 bases of the junction left unmatched. The CDR3 nucleotides are TGCGCCAGCAGCCAAGGTAGTACGGGACTAGCGGCCTACGAGCAGTACTTC. Residues: CASSQGSTGLAAYEQYF.

The table lists this clone with many counts. The chain uses TRBV20-1 and TRBJ2-1; D unclear. Germline CDR1 DFQATT, CDR2 SNEGSKA (reference sequence). With 1 base removed from V and 7 bases from J, the gap between germline ends came to 8 bases. This CDR3 comprises 12 residues. The CDR3 DNA sequence: TGCAGTGCTAGAGGCATAGGGAATGAGCAGTTCTTC. It encodes CSARGIGNEQFF.

Worth noting for this clone: This may come from a read error, since a much larger clone is one base off. The V gene is TRBV9, the J gene TRBJ2-7; 11 bases line up with TRBD2. Germline V gene sequence: CDR1 SGDLS, CDR2 YYNGEE. The CDR3 is 17 residues long. As DNA, the CDR3 is TGTGCCAGCAGCGGAAAAGGGACTAGCGGACCCACCTACGATCAGTACTTC. This gives the protein CASSGKGTSGPTYDQYF.

This clone was seen repeatedly, ten times or more. V gene TRBV9 combines with J gene TRBJ1-2; 7 positions match TRBD1. J was trimmed by 1 base and V by 3 bases; bases with no gene match: 3. The CDR3 extends over 14 amino acids. Germline V gene lookup returns CDR1 SGDLS and CDR2 YYNGEE. The CDR3 region has the DNA TGTGCCAGCAGCGCCCGGGACAGTAACTATGGCTACACCTTC. Its translation is CASSARDSNYGYTF.

This chain connects TRBV4-1 to TRBJ2-1; 10 nucleotides agree with TRBD1. V lost 1 base to trimming and J lost 7 bases; unmatched junction nucleotides: 13. The CDR3 extends over 18 amino acids. From germline, CDR1 is MGHRA and CDR2 YSYEKL. In DNA form, the CDR3 reads TGCGCCAGCAGCCAAGCCCCGGACAGGGGGGGCTTTGTGAATGAGCAGTTCTTC. Its translation: CASSQAPDRGGFVNEQFF.